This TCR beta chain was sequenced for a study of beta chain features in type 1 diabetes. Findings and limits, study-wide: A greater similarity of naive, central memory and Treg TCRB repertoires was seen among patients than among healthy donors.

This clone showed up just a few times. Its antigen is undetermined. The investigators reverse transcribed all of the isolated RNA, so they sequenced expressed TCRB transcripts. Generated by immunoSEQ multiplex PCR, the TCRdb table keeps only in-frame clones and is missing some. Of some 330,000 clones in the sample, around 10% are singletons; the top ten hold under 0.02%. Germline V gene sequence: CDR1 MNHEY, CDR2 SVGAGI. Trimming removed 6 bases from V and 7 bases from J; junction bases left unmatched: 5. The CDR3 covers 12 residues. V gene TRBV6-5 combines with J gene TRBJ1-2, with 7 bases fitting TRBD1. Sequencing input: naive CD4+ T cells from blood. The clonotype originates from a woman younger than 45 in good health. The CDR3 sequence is CASRTGQFGYTF. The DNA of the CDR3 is TGTGCCAGCAGAACGGGACAGTTTGGCTACACCTTC.